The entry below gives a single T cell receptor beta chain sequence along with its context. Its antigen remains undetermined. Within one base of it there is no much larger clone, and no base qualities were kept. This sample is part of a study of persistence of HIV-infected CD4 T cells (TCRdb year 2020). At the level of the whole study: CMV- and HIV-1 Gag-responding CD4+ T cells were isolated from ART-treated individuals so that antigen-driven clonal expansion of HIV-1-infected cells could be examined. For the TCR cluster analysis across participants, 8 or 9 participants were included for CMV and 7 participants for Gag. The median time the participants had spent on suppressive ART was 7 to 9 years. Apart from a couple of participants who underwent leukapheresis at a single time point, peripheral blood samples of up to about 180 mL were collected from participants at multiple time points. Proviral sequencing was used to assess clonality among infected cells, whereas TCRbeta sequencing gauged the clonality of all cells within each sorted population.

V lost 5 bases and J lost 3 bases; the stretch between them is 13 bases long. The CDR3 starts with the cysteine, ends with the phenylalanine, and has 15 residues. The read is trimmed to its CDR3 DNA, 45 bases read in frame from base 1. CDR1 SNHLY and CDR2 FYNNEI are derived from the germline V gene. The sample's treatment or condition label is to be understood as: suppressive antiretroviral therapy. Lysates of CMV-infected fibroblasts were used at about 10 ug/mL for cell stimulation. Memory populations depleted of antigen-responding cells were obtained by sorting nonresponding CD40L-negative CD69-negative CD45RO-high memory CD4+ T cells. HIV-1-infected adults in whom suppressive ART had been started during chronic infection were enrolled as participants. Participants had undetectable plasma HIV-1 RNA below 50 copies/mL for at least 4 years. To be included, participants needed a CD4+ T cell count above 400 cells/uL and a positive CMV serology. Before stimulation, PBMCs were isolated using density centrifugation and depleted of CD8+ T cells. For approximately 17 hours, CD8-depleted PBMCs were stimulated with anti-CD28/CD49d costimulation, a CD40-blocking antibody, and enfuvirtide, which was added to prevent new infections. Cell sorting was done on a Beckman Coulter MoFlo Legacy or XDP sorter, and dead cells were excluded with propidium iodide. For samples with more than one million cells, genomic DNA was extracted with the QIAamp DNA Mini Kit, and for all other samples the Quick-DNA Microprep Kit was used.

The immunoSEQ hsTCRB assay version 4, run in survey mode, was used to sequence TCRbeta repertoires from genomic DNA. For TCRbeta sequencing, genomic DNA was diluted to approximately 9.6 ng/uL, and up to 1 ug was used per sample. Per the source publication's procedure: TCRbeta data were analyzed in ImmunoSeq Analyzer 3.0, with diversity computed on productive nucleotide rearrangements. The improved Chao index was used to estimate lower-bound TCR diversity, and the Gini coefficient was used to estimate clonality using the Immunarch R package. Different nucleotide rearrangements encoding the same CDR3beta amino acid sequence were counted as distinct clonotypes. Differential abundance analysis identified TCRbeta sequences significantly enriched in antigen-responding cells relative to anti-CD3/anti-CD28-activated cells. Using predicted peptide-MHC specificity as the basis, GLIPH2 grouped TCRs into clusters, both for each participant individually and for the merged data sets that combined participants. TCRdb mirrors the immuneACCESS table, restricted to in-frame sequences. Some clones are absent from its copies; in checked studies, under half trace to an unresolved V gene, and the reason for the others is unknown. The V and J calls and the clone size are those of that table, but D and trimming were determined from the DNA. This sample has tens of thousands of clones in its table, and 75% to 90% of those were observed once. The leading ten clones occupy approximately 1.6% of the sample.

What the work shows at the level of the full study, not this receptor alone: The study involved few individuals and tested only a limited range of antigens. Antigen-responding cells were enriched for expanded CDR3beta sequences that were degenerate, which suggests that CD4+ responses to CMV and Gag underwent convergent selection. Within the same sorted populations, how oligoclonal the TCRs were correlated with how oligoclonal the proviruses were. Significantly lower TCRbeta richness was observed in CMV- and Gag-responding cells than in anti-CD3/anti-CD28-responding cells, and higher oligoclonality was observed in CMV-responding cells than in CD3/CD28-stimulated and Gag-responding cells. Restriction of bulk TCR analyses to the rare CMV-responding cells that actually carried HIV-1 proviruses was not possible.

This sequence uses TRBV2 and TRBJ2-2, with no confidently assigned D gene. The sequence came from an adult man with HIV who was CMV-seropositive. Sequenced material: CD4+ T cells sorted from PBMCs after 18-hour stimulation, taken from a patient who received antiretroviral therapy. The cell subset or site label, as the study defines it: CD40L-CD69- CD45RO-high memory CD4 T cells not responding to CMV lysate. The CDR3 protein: CASSTSGSDTGELFF. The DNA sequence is TGTGCCAGCAGTACAAGTGGGTCGGACACCGGGGAGCTGTTTTTT.